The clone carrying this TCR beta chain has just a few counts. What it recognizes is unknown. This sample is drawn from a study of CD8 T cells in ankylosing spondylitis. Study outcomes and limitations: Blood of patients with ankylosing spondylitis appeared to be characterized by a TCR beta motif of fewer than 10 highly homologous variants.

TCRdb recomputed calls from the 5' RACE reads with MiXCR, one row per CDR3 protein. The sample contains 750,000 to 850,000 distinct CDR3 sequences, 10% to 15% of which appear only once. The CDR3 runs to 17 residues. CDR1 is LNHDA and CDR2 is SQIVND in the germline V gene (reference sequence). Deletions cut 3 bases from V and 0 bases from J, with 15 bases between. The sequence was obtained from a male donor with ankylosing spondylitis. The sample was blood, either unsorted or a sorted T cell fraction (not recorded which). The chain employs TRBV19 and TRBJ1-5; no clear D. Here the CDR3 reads CASSIRQVDYSNQPQHF. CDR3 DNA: TGTGCCAGTAGTATCCGGCAGGTGGATTATAGCAATCAGCCCCAGCATTTT. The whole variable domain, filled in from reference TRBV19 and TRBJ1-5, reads DGGITQSPKYLFRKEGQNVTLSCEQNLNHDAMYWYRQDPGQGLRLIYYSQIVNDFQKGDIAEGYSVSREKKESFPLTVTSAQKNPTAFYLCASSIRQVDYSNQPQHFGDGTRLSIL.